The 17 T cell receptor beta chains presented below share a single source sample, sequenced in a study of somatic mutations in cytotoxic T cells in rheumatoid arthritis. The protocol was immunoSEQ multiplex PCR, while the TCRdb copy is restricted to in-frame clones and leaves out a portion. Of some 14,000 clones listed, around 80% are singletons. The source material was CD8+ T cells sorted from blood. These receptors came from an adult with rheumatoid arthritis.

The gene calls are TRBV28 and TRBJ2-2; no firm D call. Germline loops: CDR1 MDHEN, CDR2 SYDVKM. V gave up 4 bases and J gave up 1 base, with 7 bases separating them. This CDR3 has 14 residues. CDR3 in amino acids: CASSWGGNTGELFF. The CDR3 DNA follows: TGTGCCAGCAGTTGGGGTGGGAACACCGGGGAGCTGTTTTTT. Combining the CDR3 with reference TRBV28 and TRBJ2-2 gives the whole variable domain DVKVTQSSRYLVKRTGEKVFLECVQDMDHENMFWYRQDPGLGLRLIYFSYDVKMKEKGDIPEGYSVSREKKERFSLILESASTNQTSMYLCASSWGGNTGELFFGEGSRLTVL.

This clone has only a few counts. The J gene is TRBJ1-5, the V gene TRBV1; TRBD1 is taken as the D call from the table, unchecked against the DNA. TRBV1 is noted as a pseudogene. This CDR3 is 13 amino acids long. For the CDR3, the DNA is TGCACCAGCAGCCAAGCATCCAATCAGCCCCAGCATTTT. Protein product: CTSSQASNQPQHF.

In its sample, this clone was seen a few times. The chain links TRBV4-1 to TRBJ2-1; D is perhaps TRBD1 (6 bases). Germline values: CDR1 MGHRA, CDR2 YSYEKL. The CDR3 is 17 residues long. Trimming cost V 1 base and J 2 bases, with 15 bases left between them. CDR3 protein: CASSQASQGFPYNEQFF. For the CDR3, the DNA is TGCGCCAGCAGCCAAGCCTCACAGGGATTTCCCTACAATGAGCAGTTCTTC.

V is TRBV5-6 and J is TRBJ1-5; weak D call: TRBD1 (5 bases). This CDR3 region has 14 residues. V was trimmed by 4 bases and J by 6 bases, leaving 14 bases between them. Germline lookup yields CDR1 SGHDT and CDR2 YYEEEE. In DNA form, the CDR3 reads TGTGCCAGCAGCGATTGGGGGAGGGTTCAGCCCCAGCATTTT. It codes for CASSDWGRVQPQHF.

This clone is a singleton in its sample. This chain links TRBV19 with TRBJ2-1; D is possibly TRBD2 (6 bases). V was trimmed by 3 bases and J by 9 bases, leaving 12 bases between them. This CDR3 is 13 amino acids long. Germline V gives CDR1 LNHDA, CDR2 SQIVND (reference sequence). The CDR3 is CASSIVGGGEQFF. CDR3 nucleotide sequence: TGTGCCAGTAGTATCGTTGGGGGAGGTGAGCAGTTCTTC.

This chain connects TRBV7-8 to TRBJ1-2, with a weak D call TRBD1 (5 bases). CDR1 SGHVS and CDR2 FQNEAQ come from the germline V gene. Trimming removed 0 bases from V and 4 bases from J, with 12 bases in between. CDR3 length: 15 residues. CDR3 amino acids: CASSLALSQGYGYTF. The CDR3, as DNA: TGTGCCAGCAGCTTAGCGCTCAGCCAGGGCTATGGCTACACCTTC.

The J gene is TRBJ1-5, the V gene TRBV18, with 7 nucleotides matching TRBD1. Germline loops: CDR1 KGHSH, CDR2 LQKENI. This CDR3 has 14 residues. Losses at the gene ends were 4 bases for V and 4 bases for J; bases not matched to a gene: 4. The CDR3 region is CASSQWDSNQPQHF. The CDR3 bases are TGTGCCAGCTCACAGTGGGACAGTAATCAGCCCCAGCATTTT. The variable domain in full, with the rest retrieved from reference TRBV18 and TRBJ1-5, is NAGVMQNPRHLVRRRGQEARLRCSPMKGHSHVYWYRQLPEEGLKFMVYLQKENIIDESGMPKERFSAEFPKEGPSILRIQQVVRGDSAAYFCASSQWDSNQPQHFGDGTRLSIL.

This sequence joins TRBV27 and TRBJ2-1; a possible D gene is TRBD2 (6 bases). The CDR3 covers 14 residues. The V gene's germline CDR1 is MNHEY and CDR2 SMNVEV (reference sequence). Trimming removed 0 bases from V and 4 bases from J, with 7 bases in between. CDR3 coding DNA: TGTGCCAGCAGTTTATCGGGGGGATACAATGAGCAGTTCTTC. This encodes CASSLSGGYNEQFF.

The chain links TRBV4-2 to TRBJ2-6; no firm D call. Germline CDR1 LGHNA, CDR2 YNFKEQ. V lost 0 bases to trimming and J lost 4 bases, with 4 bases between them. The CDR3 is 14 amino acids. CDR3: CASSQDEGANVLTF. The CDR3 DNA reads TGTGCCAGCAGCCAAGATGAGGGGGCCAACGTCCTGACTTTC.

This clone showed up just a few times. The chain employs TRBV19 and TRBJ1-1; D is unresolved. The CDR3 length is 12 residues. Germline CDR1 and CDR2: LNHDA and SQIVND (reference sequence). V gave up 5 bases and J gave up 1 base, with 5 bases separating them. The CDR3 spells CASSSTNTEAFF. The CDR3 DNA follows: TGTGCCAGTAGTTCGACGAACACTGAAGCTTTCTTT.

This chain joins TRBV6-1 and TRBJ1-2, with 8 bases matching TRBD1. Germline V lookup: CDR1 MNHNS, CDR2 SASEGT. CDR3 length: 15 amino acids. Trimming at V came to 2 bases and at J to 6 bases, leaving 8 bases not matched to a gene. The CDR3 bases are TGTGCCAGCAGTGAATCTAGGACAGGGCGGGATGGCTACACCTTC. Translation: CASSESRTGRDGYTF.

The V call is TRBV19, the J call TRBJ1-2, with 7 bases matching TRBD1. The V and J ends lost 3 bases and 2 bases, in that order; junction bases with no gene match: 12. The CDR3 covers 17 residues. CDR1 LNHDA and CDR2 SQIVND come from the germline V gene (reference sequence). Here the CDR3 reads CASSITKGDSANYGYTF. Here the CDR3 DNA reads TGTGCCAGTAGTATTACTAAGGGGGACAGCGCGAACTATGGCTACACCTTC.

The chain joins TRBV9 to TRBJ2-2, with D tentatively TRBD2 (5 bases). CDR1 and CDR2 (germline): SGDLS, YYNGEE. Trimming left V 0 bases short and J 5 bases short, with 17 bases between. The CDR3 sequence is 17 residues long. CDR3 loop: CASSVALRLGDTGELFF. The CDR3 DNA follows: TGTGCCAGCAGCGTAGCTCTCAGGTTGGGAGATACCGGGGAGCTGTTTTTT.

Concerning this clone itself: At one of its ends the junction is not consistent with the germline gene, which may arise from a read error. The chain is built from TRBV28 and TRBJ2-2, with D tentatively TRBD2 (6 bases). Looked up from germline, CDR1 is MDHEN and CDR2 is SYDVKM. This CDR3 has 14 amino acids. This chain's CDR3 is CASSLIGGTGELLF. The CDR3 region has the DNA TGTGCCAGCAGTTTGATCGGAGGGACCGGGGAGCTGCTTTTT.

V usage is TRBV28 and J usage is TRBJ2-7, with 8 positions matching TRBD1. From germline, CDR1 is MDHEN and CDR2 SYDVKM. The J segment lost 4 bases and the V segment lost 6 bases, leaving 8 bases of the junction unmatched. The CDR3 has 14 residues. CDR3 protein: CASRQYRGTYEQYF. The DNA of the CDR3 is TGTGCCAGCAGACAGTACAGGGGGACTTACGAGCAGTACTTC.

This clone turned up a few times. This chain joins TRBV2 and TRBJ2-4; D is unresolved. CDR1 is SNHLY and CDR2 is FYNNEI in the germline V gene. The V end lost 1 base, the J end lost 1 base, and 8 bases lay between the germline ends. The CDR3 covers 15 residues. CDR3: CASSEGFYAKNIQYF. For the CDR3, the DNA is TGTGCCAGCAGTGAAGGGTTTTATGCCAAAAACATTCAGTACTTC. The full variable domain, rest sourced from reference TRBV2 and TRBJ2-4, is EPEVTQTPSHQVTQMGQEVILRCVPISNHLYFYWYRQILGQKVEFLVSFYNNEISEKSEIFDDQFSVERPDGSNFTLKIRSTKLEDSAMYFCASSEGFYAKNIQYFGAGTRLSVL.

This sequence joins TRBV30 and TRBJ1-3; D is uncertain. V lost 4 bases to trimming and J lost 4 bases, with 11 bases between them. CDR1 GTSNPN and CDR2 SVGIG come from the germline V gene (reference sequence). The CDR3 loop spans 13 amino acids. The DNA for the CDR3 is TGTGCCTGGACATTGGGGTGGGGAAACACCATATATTTT. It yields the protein CAWTLGWGNTIYF.